These 27 T cell receptor beta chains came from one sample sequenced in a study of a mutant IDH1 vaccine in newly diagnosed glioma. Their antigens remain unidentified. Using immunoSEQ multiplex PCR, the repertoire was profiled, and TCRdb retains in-frame clones only, with some absent. In the table there are roughly 40,000 clones, roughly 92% of which are singletons. As for time point: week 5, during vaccination. Vaccine doses each comprised 300 ug of mutant IDH1 20-mer peptide, with topical imiquimod. The starting material was PBMCs, obtained from a glioma patient whose treatment included an IDH1 peptide vaccine. These receptor sequences come from a man aged 50 to 60 with glioma.

This chain uses TRBV7-9 with TRBJ2-3; possible D gene TRBD2, 7 bases. V was trimmed by 6 bases and J by 1 base, leaving 17 bases between them. The length of the CDR3 is 16 residues. Germline V gene lookup returns CDR1 SEHNR and CDR2 FQNEAQ (reference sequence). CDR3 sequence: CASSKGAGARTDTQYF. The CDR3 DNA reads as TGTGCCAGCAGTAAAGGTGCGGGGGCTCGCACAGATACGCAGTATTTT.

This chain joins TRBV29-1 and TRBJ1-4; no definite D call. V lost 7 bases, J lost 5 bases, and 17 bases lay in between. CDR3 length equals 14 residues. Germline V lookup: CDR1 SQVTM, CDR2 ANQGSEA. The CDR3 DNA is TGCAGCGCTTCCCAACCGGGAACAAATGAAAAACTGTTTTTT. Translated, it gives CSASQPGTNEKLFF.

The chain couples TRBV2 to TRBJ2-1; 13 bases align to TRBD2. Trimming took 6 bases from V and 12 from J; bases not matched to a gene: 8. This CDR3 is 14 amino acids long. CDR1 and CDR2 from the germline V gene are SNHLY and FYNNEI. CDR3: CASRTGLAGSGQFF. In DNA, the CDR3 is TGTGCCAGCAGGACGGGACTAGCGGGGTCGGGGCAGTTCTTC.

The chain combines TRBV5-5 with TRBJ2-7; 10 nucleotides align to TRBD1. CDR1 is SGHKS and CDR2 is YYEKEE in the germline V gene (reference sequence). This CDR3 spans 14 amino acids. V trimming: 5 bases; J trimming: 4 bases; junction bases outside the gene matches: 6. CDR3 amino acids: CASSAGTGEYEQYF. CDR3 DNA: TGTGCCAGCAGTGCCGGGACAGGGGAATACGAGCAGTACTTC.

This chain links TRBV4-3 with TRBJ1-2; TRBD1 matches 11 bases. The CDR3 length is 15 residues. V shed 1 base and J 6 bases; nucleotides not matched to a gene: 4. The V gene's germline CDR1 is LGHNA and CDR2 YSLEER. The CDR3 bases are TGCGCCAGCAGCCAAGCGGGGACAGGGGGTGATGGCTACACCTTC. Residues: CASSQAGTGGDGYTF.

The chain links TRBV6-6 to TRBJ1-5; 8 nucleotides line up with TRBD1. Trimming at V came to 8 bases and at J to 1 base, leaving 7 bases not matched to a gene. The CDR3 contains 15 residues. The germline V gene has CDR1 MNHNY and CDR2 SVGAGI (reference sequence). CDR3 DNA sequence: TGTGCCAGCGGGGGGCGACAGGGGAGCAATCAGCCCCAGCATTTT. Translation: CASGGRQGSNQPQHF.

This clone was detected only once. The gene calls are TRBV5-1 and TRBJ2-5; TRBD1 or TRBD2 may be the D gene (5 bases each). The CDR3 consists of 15 residues. V was cut by 4 bases and J by 1 base, with 14 bases left in between. Per the germline V gene, CDR1 is SGHRS and CDR2 is YFSETQ. In DNA, the CDR3 is TGCGCCAGCAGCCCTGGGGTTGGGGGCCAAGAGACCCAGTACTTC. Translating gives CASSPGVGGQETQYF.

The rearrangement links TRBV5-1 to TRBJ2-7, with D unresolved. This CDR3 region has 16 residues. Deletions cut 1 base from V and 2 bases from J, with 16 bases between. Germline V gene lookup returns CDR1 SGHRS and CDR2 YFSETQ. This CDR3 reads CASSLSPMTGAYEQYF. The DNA for the CDR3 is TGCGCCAGCAGCTTGTCCCCGATGACTGGGGCCTACGAGCAGTACTTC. Supplemented by reference TRBV5-1 and TRBJ2-7, the full variable domain reads KAGVTQTPRYLIKTRGQQVTLSCSPISGHRSVSWYQQTPGQGLQFLFEYFSETQRNKGNFPGRFSGRQFSNSRSEMNVSTLELGDSALYLCASSLSPMTGAYEQYFGPGTRLTVT.

This sequence joins TRBV5-4 and TRBJ2-5, with D possibly matching TRBD2 (7 bases). The germline CDR1 and CDR2 sequences are SGHNT and YYREEE (reference sequence). CDR3 length equals 14 residues. The V and J ends lost 1 base and 5 bases respectively, with 12 bases between them. The CDR3: CASSLRGAGETQYF. In DNA form, the CDR3 reads TGTGCCAGCAGCTTGCGGGGGGCGGGGGAGACCCAGTACTTC.

The chain couples TRBV6-6 to TRBJ2-5; D possibly corresponds to TRBD1 (5 bases). Germline V CDR1 and CDR2: MNHNY, SVGAGI (reference sequence). This CDR3 spans 16 amino acids. Trimming took 5 bases from V and 5 from J, leaving 21 bases between them. In nucleotides, the CDR3 is TGTGCCAGCAGTACCCCCTTAGGCAGGGCCGGGGAGACCCAGTACTTC. The encoded protein is CASSTPLGRAGETQYF.

The chain couples TRBV7-9 to TRBJ2-5, with TRBD2 identical over 13 bases. Germline CDR1 SEHNR, CDR2 FQNEAQ (reference sequence). The ends lost 5 bases at V and 5 bases at J; junction bases unmatched: 8. The CDR3 runs 16 residues. CDR3 in amino acids: CASSKGLAGLFETQYF. As DNA, the CDR3 is TGTGCCAGCAGCAAGGGACTAGCGGGGCTCTTCGAGACCCAGTACTTC.

The chain recombines TRBV10-3 with TRBJ2-7; perhaps TRBD1 as D (6 bases). V was cut by 4 bases and J by 0 bases, with 19 bases left in between. Germline V gene sequence: CDR1 ENHRY, CDR2 SYGVKD. The CDR3 has 17 residues. CDR3 region: CAISGGSGADSSYEQYF. The CDR3 region has the DNA TGTGCCATCAGTGGGGGATCAGGGGCGGACAGCTCCTACGAGCAGTACTTC.

The gene calls are TRBV7-8 and TRBJ1-4; 8 nucleotides align to TRBD1. Unmatched junction bases numbered 3, after V lost 2 bases and J lost 7 bases. Germline V lookup: CDR1 SGHVS, CDR2 FQNEAQ. This CDR3 contains 14 residues. CDR3 bases: TGTGCCAGCAGCTTACAGGGGGCGCGTGAAAAACTGTTTTTT. It encodes CASSLQGAREKLFF. Full variable domain (outside the CDR3, taken from reference TRBV7-8 and TRBJ1-4): GAGVSQSPRYKVAKRGQDVALRCDPISGHVSLFWYQQALGQGPEFLTYFQNEAQLDKSGLPSDRFFAERPEGSVSTLKIQRTQQEDSAVYLCASSLQGAREKLFFGSGTQLSVL.

The chain carries TRBV9 and TRBJ2-7, with D uncertain. CDR1 is SGDLS and CDR2 is YYNGEE in the germline V gene. V lost 0 bases and J lost 2, with 12 bases in between. The CDR3 consists of 15 residues. The CDR3 sequence: CASSVEPGPTYEQYF. The CDR3 DNA reads as TGTGCCAGCAGCGTAGAGCCCGGTCCCACCTACGAGCAGTACTTC.

This rearrangement joins TRBV27 to TRBJ2-5; TRBD2 aligns across 13 bases. Germline CDR1 and CDR2: MNHEY and SMNVEV (reference sequence). The junction had 5 bases not matched to a gene; V was cut back by 4 bases and J by 0 bases. CDR3 size: 17 residues. The CDR3 nucleotides are TGTGCCAGCAGTTCGGGACTAGCGGGGCGGTACCAAGAGACCCAGTACTTC. This translates into CASSSGLAGRYQETQYF.

CDR3 protein: CASSESAGLAGIYNEQFF. In DNA, the CDR3 is TGCGCCAGCAGTGAGTCGGCCGGACTAGCGGGGATCTACAATGAGCAGTTCTTC. The chain recombines TRBV10-1 with TRBJ2-1; 12 bases are a match to TRBD2. J was trimmed by 3 bases and V by 0 bases; bases with no gene match: 6. CDR1 is WNHNN and CDR2 is SYGVQD in the germline V gene (reference sequence). CDR3 length equals 18 residues.

The CDR3 region has the DNA TGTGCCAGTCGCTCCCTAGCGGGAGGGGCCTACGAGCAGTACTTC. This gives the protein CASRSLAGGAYEQYF. The chain joins TRBV6-5 to TRBJ2-7; 12 positions agree with TRBD2. The ends lost 9 bases at V and 2 bases at J; junction bases unmatched: 8. CDR1 and CDR2 (germline): MNHEY, SVGAGI. CDR3 size: 15 residues.

The chain has TRBV14 and TRBJ2-1, with 7 positions matching TRBD2. V was pared by 3 bases and J by 7 bases, with 12 bases of the junction left unmatched. The CDR3 loop spans 16 amino acids. The germline V gene has CDR1 SGHDN and CDR2 FVKESK. The CDR3 DNA sequence: TGTGCCAGCAGCCATCCGACTAGCCCGGCGAGGAATGAGCAGTTCTTC. Translation: CASSHPTSPARNEQFF.

The V call is TRBV5-1, the J call TRBJ1-1; D not certain. Germline V CDR1 and CDR2: SGHRS, YFSETQ. This CDR3 spans 11 amino acids. Deletions cut 5 bases from V and 0 bases from J, with 2 bases between. The CDR3 DNA reads TGCGCCAGCAGGATGAACACTGAAGCTTTCTTT. The encoded protein is CASRMNTEAFF.

The rearrangement joins TRBV2 to TRBJ2-1; weak D call: TRBD2 (5 bases). Per the germline V gene, CDR1 is SNHLY and CDR2 is FYNNEI. Trimming stripped 9 bases from V and 5 bases from J, with 20 bases between. The CDR3 runs 15 residues. CDR3 amino acids: CASRRGPEPHNEQFF. CDR3 DNA: TGTGCCAGTCGGAGAGGGCCCGAACCTCACAATGAGCAGTTCTTC.

The V and J genes are TRBV5-6 and TRBJ1-2; D is uncertain. The germline V gene has CDR1 SGHDT and CDR2 YYEEEE. CDR3 size: 14 residues. V was cut by 0 bases and J by 5 bases, with 11 bases left in between. The CDR3 DNA follows: TGTGCCAGCAGCTTGGGTCCGTCCCTGTATGGCTACACCTTC. Protein product: CASSLGPSLYGYTF. Full variable domain (remainder filled in from reference TRBV5-6 and TRBJ1-2): DAGVTQSPTHLIKTRGQQVTLRCSPKSGHDTVSWYQQALGQGPQFIFQYYEEEERQRGNFPDRFSGHQFPNYSSELNVNALLLGDSALYLCASSLGPSLYGYTFGSGTRLTVV.

The V call is TRBV28, the J call TRBJ2-4, with TRBD1 as a possible D gene (6 bases). The V gene lost 6 bases and the J gene lost 3 bases, with 12 bases spanning the gap. This CDR3 spans 14 amino acids. Germline values: CDR1 MDHEN, CDR2 SYDVKM. The CDR3 sequence is CASREQGGKNIQYF. CDR3 bases: TGTGCCAGCAGGGAACAGGGCGGCAAAAACATTCAGTACTTC.

This rearrangement joins TRBV2 to TRBJ2-7, with 12 bases identical to TRBD2. V gave up 6 bases and J gave up 6 bases; unmatched junction bases: 9. This CDR3 has 15 residues. Looked up from germline, CDR1 is SNHLY and CDR2 is FYNNEI. CDR3 bases: TGTGCCAGCAGCTGGACTAGCGGGAAAGCAAGCGAGCAGTACTTC. Protein product: CASSWTSGKASEQYF.

This chain uses TRBV5-5 with TRBJ1-4, with 10 bases that match TRBD1. Germline CDR1 and CDR2: SGHKS and YYEKEE (reference sequence). CDR3 length: 14 residues. The V and J ends lost 1 base and 7 bases, in that order; junction bases with no gene match: 1. The CDR3 reads CASSLRTGGEKLFF. Written as DNA, the CDR3 is TGTGCCAGCAGCTTGAGGACAGGGGGTGAAAAACTGTTTTTT.

CDR3 residues: CAIRAGADTQYF. The DNA for the CDR3 is TGTGCCATACGAGCGGGAGCTGATACGCAGTATTTT. This chain links TRBV6-1 with TRBJ2-3, with 8 bases lining up with TRBD2. The V and J ends lost 10 bases and 6 bases, in that order; junction bases with no gene match: 6. CDR1 and CDR2 (germline): MNHNS, SASEGT. This CDR3 is 12 amino acids long.

V is TRBV7-9 and J is TRBJ2-5; TRBD1 or TRBD2 may be the D gene (6 bases each). V dropped 1 base and J dropped 5 bases, with 14 bases sitting between them. The CDR3 loop spans 15 amino acids. The germline V gene has CDR1 SEHNR and CDR2 FQNEAQ (reference sequence). The CDR3 sequence: CASSLGGARRETQYF. The CDR3, as DNA: TGTGCCAGCAGCTTAGGGGGGGCCCGGAGGGAGACCCAGTACTTC.

The chain links TRBV4-1 to TRBJ1-3; D is ambiguous. Deletions cut 4 bases from V and 2 bases from J, with 9 bases between. This CDR3 contains 14 residues. Germline CDR1 and CDR2: MGHRA and YSYEKL. This CDR3 is CASSPERAGNTIYF. The DNA of the CDR3 is TGCGCCAGCAGCCCAGAGCGGGCTGGAAACACCATATATTTT.